Listed below are T cell receptor beta chains from one sample, sequenced in a study of T cells in tumors after PD-1 blockade. TCRdb's copy holds only in-frame clones and misses some; the assay was immunoSEQ multiplex PCR. Found here are around 50,000 clones, roughly three quarters of them singletons; the top ten hold 15% to 20%. Sample: PBMCs, taken before anti-PD-1 treatment. The receptors were sampled from a human donor with basal cell carcinoma. The CDR3 runs from the conserved cysteine through the conserved F or W. D genes are given only for firm matches. Not every row has a clone size; where given, it reads once, few, many or a size class.

D,size,J,V,DNA,CDR3
.,.,TRBJ2-5,TRBV30,TGTGCCTGGAGTAAGAGCAGACAAGAGACCCAGTACTTC,CAWSKSRQETQYF
.,.,TRBJ1-6,TRBV12-3/TRBV12-4,TGTGCCAGCAGGTACTCGGATTCACCCCTCCACTTT,CASRYSDSPLHF
.,.,TRBJ2-7,TRBV7-6,TGTGCCAGCAGCGAACTACCAGGGCCAACCTACGAGCAGTACTTC,CASSELPGPTYEQYF
.,.,TRBJ1-2,TRBV7-9,TGTGCCAGCAGCCCAGACAGCTATGGCTACACCTTC,CASSPDSYGYTF
.,.,TRBJ2-5,TRBV2,TGTGCCAGCAGTGAAGCGGACCCCACAGGGACCCAGTACTTC,CASSEADPTGTQYF
TRBD1,.,TRBJ1-2,TRBV2,TGTGCCAGCAGTCAAAGGACAGGAGGCGGTGGCTACACCTTC,CASSQRTGGGGYTF
.,once,TRBJ1-4,TRBV5-1,TGCGCCAGCAGGCTCGGGGCGCAGGACGCAAAACTGTTTTTT,CASRLGAQDAKLFF
.,few,TRBJ1-2,TRBV3-1/TRBV3-2,TGTGCCAGCAGCCCCCCGGGCGGAGGATTAGACTACACCTTC,CASSPPGGGLDYTF
.,.,TRBJ1-2,TRBV29-1,TGCAGCTGCGTACCGGGGACCTTC,CSCVPGTF
.,.,TRBJ2-1,TRBV5-6,TGTGCCAGCCGATCCTGGGACGGGAATGAGCAGTTCTTC,CASRSWDGNEQFF
.,.,TRBJ1-1,TRBV3-1/TRBV3-2,TGTGCCAGCAGCCCAGGGCTAGGGGCCTATGAAGCTTTCTTT,CASSPGLGAYEAFF
TRBD1,.,TRBJ2-5,TRBV10-3,TGTGCCATCAGTGAGGGTACAGGGGCCCAAGAGACCCAGTACTTC,CAISEGTGAQETQYF
.,once,TRBJ1-4,TRBV20-1,TGCAGTGCTAGTGGCCAGAATTATCCTGCAACTAATGAAAAACTGTTTTTT,CSASGQNYPATNEKLFF
.,.,TRBJ2-6,TRBV2,TGTGCCAGCAGTGAAGCCCATGGAGCCAACGTCCTGACTTTC,CASSEAHGANVLTF
.,medium-sized,TRBJ2-1,TRBV4-1,TGCGCCAGCAAGTCCGAGACAACCCCCTTGCGTTTTTTCTTC,CASKSETTPLRFFF
.,.,TRBJ2-7,TRBV20-1,TGCAGTGCTAGTGCAGGGAAGTTATACGAGCAGTACTTC,CSASAGKLYEQYF
.,.,TRBJ1-5,TRBV28,TGTGCCAGCAGTTTGCCGCCGGGGAGTCAGCCCCAGCATTTT,CASSLPPGSQPQHF